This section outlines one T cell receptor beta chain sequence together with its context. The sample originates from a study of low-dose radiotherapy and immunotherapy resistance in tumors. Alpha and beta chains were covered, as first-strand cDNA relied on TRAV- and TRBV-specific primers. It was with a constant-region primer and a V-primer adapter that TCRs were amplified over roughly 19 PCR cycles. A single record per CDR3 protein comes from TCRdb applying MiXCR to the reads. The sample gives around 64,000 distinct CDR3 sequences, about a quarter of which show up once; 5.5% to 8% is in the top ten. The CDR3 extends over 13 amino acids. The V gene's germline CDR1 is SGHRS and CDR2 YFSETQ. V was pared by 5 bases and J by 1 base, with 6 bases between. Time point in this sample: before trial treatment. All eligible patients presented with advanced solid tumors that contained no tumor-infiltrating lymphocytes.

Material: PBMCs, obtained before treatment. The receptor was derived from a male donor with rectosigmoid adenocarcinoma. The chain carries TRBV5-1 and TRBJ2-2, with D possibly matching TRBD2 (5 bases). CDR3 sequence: CASSGGNTGELFF. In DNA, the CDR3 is TGCGCCAGCAGTGGAGGGAACACCGGGGAGCTGTTTTTT.